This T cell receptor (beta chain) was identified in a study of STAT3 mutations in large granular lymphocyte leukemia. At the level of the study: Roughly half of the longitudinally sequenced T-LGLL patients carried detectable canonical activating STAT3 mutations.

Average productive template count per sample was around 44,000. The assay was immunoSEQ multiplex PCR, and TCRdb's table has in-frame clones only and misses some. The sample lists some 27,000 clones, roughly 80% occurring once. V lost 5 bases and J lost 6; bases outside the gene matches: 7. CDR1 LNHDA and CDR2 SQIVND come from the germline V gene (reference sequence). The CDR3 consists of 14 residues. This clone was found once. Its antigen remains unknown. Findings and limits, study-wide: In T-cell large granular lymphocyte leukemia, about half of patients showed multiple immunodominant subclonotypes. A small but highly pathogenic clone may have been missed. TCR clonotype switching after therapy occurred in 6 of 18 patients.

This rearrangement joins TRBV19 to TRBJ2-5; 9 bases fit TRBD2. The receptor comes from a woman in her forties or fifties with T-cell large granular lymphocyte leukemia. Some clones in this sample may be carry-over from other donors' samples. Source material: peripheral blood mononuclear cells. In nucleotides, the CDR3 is TGTGCCAGTAGTGAGGGACTAGCAATACAGACCCAGTACTTC. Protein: CASSEGLAIQTQYF.